This T cell receptor (beta chain) was profiled in a study of beta chain features in type 1 diabetes. Study background: Age, gender, cell numbers and subset yield matched between patients and controls. Study-wide results and caveats: A moderate, significant TCRB CDR3 shortening appeared in type 1 diabetes across four CD4+ subsets.

Every bit of the isolated RNA underwent reverse transcription, so sequencing read expressed TCRB transcripts. Measured with immunoSEQ multiplex PCR; TCRdb has only the in-frame clones, and not every one. The data hold around 150,000 clones, with around 63% observed a single time. A note on this clone: Its antigen is as yet unknown.

The V gene's germline CDR1 is MDHEN and CDR2 SYDVKM. Losses at the gene ends were 4 bases for V and 2 bases for J; bases not matched to a gene: 9. The length of the CDR3 is 16 residues. Sorted cells reached over 95% purity in every population. V is TRBV28 and J is TRBJ2-7, with TRBD1 matching 9 bases. The sequenced sample consisted of naive CD4+ T cells from blood. The TCR sequence derives from a man aged 25 to 40 with type 1 diabetes. As DNA, the CDR3 is TGTGCCAGCAGTTCAACGCCGGGACAGGGTGCCTACGAGCAGTACTTC. Its protein product is CASSSTPGQGAYEQYF.